This T cell receptor beta chain was found in a study of T cell changes during pregnancy in multiple sclerosis. Germline V gives CDR1 MGHRA, CDR2 YSYEKL. With 0 bases clipped from V and 5 bases from J, the junction kept 7 bases outside the gene matches. The CDR3 length is 16 residues. Clones were read by immunoSEQ multiplex PCR, and TCRdb kept only the in-frame ones, dropping some. The sample yields 58,000 or so clones, approximately 89% seen once. The J gene is TRBJ1-3, the V gene TRBV4-1; 7 bases are a match to TRBD1. The sample was peripheral blood, taken after pregnancy. This TCR came from a female donor with multiple sclerosis, enrolled in a pregnancy study. The CDR3 DNA follows: TGCGCCAGCAGCCAAGAGATGAGGGGGCTCAGAAACACCATATATTTT. It codes for CASSQEMRGLRNTIYF.